This T cell receptor (beta chain) was sequenced during a study of T cell responses to AZD1222 COVID-19 vaccine. General observations from the study: Repertoires were collected only later (after the peak T cell response had occurred).

With regard to this clone: As yet, its antigen is unknown.

Data came from immunoSEQ multiplex PCR; TCRdb stores just in-frame clones and leaves some out. The sample lists 90,000 to 120,000 clones; 80% to 90% were seen once. The length of the CDR3 is 18 residues. The ends lost 7 bases at V and 4 bases at J; junction bases unmatched: 12. Germline V gene lookup returns CDR1 KGHSH and CDR2 LQKENI. The sequencing here drew on peripheral blood, taken on day 0 of AZD1222 vaccination. The chain couples TRBV18 to TRBJ2-2, with 13 bases identical to TRBD2. This sequence was found in an adult in good health. CDR3 bases: TGTGCCAGCTTACAGGGGACTAGCGGGACCGAAATCACCGGGGAGCTGTTTTTT. Its protein is CASLQGTSGTEITGELFF.